These 21 T cell receptor beta chains originate from one sample sequenced in a study. One entry per CDR3 protein results from TCRdb running MiXCR on the RT-PCR reads. The sample lists about 680,000 distinct CDR3 sequences; 14% were seen once. Sequences were obtained from memory CD4+ T cells from blood. The receptors originated from a female donor in good health, serving as a healthy control.

This clonotype was counted between two and nine times. Without the conserved terminal phenylalanine or tryptophan, this CDR3 likely stems from a read error. The chain joins TRBV20-1 to TRBJ1-1; 9 nucleotides agree with TRBD1. The CDR3 length is 12 residues. The V and J ends lost 6 bases and 8 bases, in that order; junction bases with no gene match: 7. Germline-derived CDR1 and CDR2 are DFQATT and SNEGSKA (reference sequence). This chain's CDR3 is CSAPHGTGEAFL. The DNA of the CDR3 is TGCAGTGCCCCACACGGGACAGGGGAAGCTTTCCTT.

Of note for this clonotype: Lacking the conserved final phenylalanine or tryptophan, this CDR3 likely reflects a read error. V gene TRBV20-1 combines with J gene TRBJ2-7, with 7 positions matching TRBD1. The CDR3 is made up of 16 amino acids. Per germline, CDR1 DFQATT and CDR2 SNEGSKA (reference sequence). The V gene end was trimmed by 0 bases and the J gene end by 3 bases; junction bases not matched to a gene: 11. The CDR3 loop reads CSARDGTGALYYEQYL. For the CDR3, the DNA is TGCAGTGCTAGAGACGGTACAGGGGCGCTTTACTACGAGCAGTACCTC.

This chain connects TRBV5-1 to TRBJ2-2, with 8 nucleotides matching TRBD1. The CDR3 is 14 residues long. The V segment lost 3 bases and the J segment 4 bases; nucleotides outside the gene matches: 2. The germline gives CDR1 SGHRS, CDR2 YFSETQ. CDR3 sequence (DNA): TGCGCCAGCAGCTGGACAGGGACCACCGGGGAGCTGTTTTTT. Translation: CASSWTGTTGELFF.

The chain employs TRBV7-2 and TRBJ1-2; D is ambiguous. Deletions cut 4 bases from V and 7 bases from J, with 25 bases between. Per germline, CDR1 SGHTA and CDR2 FQGNSA. The CDR3 has 17 amino acids. The DNA for the CDR3 is TGTGCCAGCAGCTCCTCGGGGAGAAGGGTCGCCTCTGGTGGCTACACCTTC. Encoded protein: CASSSSGRRVASGGYTF.

A few counts support this clonotype. The rearrangement links TRBV20-1 to TRBJ1-4; D is unresolved. V was cut by 6 bases and J by 4 bases, with 15 bases left in between. Per the germline V gene, CDR1 is DFQATT and CDR2 is SNEGSKA (reference sequence). The CDR3 sequence is 14 residues long. CDR3 residues: CSAAGLSGNEKLFF. CDR3 nucleotides: TGCAGTGCCGCCGGCCTCTCCGGTAATGAAAAACTGTTTTTT.

This clonotype was seen at least ten times. V gene TRBV29-1 combines with J gene TRBJ2-7, with 8 bases that match TRBD1. The V and J ends lost 4 bases and 3 bases, in that order; junction bases with no gene match: 5. Germline CDR1 and CDR2: SQVTM and ANQGSEA. The CDR3 is 13 residues long. The CDR3 loop reads CSVVYGQGYEQYF. For the CDR3, the DNA is TGCAGCGTTGTGTACGGACAGGGCTACGAGCAGTACTTC.

This clonotype was picked up many times. The chain joins TRBV4-3 to TRBJ2-1; D is undetermined. From germline, CDR1 is LGHNA and CDR2 YSLEER. CDR3 length equals 12 residues. V lost 4 bases and J 8 bases, leaving 9 bases between the germline ends. In DNA form, the CDR3 reads TGCGCCAGCAGCCGGAGATGGGATGAGCAGTTCTTC. Its translation is CASSRRWDEQFF.

In this sample, this clonotype turned up a few times. The chain joins TRBV20-1 to TRBJ2-7; D gene ambiguous. The V gene lost 2 bases and the J gene lost 4 bases, with 9 bases spanning the gap. Germline-derived CDR1 and CDR2 are DFQATT and SNEGSKA (reference sequence). The CDR3 covers 12 residues. The CDR3: CSARRSGYEQYF. The CDR3 DNA sequence: TGCAGTGCTAGAAGGTCCGGTTACGAGCAGTACTTC.

CDR3 protein: CASSLAKGWSYEQYF. DNA for the CDR3: TGTGCCAGCAGCTTAGCAAAGGGGTGGTCCTACGAGCAGTACTTC. The chain links TRBV7-2 to TRBJ2-7, with D possibly TRBD1 on 5 matching bases. The germline V gene encodes CDR1 SGHTA and CDR2 FQGNSA. The V and J ends lost 0 bases and 1 base respectively, with 10 bases between them. The CDR3 sequence is 15 residues long.

This clonotype has just a few counts. The junction departs from the called germline gene at one end, perhaps through a read error. V usage is TRBV7-7 and J usage is TRBJ2-2; D perhaps matches TRBD2 (5 bases). The CDR3 runs to 14 residues. From germline, CDR1 is SSHAT and CDR2 FNYEAQ (reference sequence). The CDR3 loop is CASSGLTNTGELFF. CDR3 in DNA: TGTGCTAGCAGCGGTCTTACGAACACCGGGGAGCTGTTTTTT.

The chain recombines TRBV5-1 with TRBJ2-1, with a possible D match to TRBD1 (6 bases). V lost 3 bases, J lost 3 bases, and 16 bases lay in between. Germline CDR1 SGHRS, CDR2 YFSETQ. The CDR3 has 16 amino acids. CDR3 region: CASSYTATGLYNEQFF. The CDR3 coding sequence is TGCGCCAGCAGCTATACAGCAACAGGGCTCTACAATGAGCAGTTCTTC.

The J gene is TRBJ2-1, the V gene TRBV20-1; 7 nucleotides align to TRBD2. V lost 6 bases, J lost 7 bases, and 12 bases stayed unmatched. The CDR3 length is 14 residues. Germline CDR1 reads DFQATT; CDR2 reads SNEGSKA (reference sequence). The CDR3 spells CSAPSSIGRNEQFF. As DNA, the CDR3 is TGCAGTGCCCCCAGTTCAATCGGGAGGAATGAGCAGTTCTTC.

This chain links TRBV24-1 with TRBJ1-2; D remains ambiguous. CDR1 is KGHDR and CDR2 is SFDVKD in the germline V gene. This CDR3 has 17 residues. V was cut by 4 bases and J by 2 bases, with 19 bases left in between. The CDR3 region is CATSEWSQPLENYGYTF. Written as DNA, the CDR3 is TGTGCCACCAGTGAGTGGTCCCAACCGCTTGAGAACTATGGCTACACCTTC.

V gene TRBV5-6 combines with J gene TRBJ1-1; TRBD1 is a possible D gene (6 bases). The CDR3 totals 18 residues. Germline V gene sequence: CDR1 SGHDT, CDR2 YYEEEE. V lost 2 bases and J 0 bases, leaving 20 bases between the germline ends. This CDR3 reads CASSLLGHPWVVNTEAFF. Here the CDR3 DNA reads TGTGCCAGCAGCTTACTGGGACACCCTTGGGTCGTGAACACTGAAGCTTTCTTT.

This clonotype was counted only a few times. The chain uses TRBV11-3 and TRBJ2-3; D gene uncertain. The germline V gene has CDR1 SGHNT and CDR2 YENEEA. V was shortened by 3 bases and J by 1 base, with 5 bases between the two germline ends. The CDR3 loop spans 13 amino acids. The chain's CDR3 is CASSFARTDTQYF. The CDR3 DNA reads as TGTGCCAGCAGCTTCGCCCGCACAGATACGCAGTATTTT.

This clonotype was seen repeatedly, ten times or more. V usage is TRBV6-5 and J usage is TRBJ1-2; D is unclear. The CDR3 consists of 13 residues. CDR1 and CDR2 (germline): MNHEY, SVGAGI. Trimming shortened V by 2 bases and J by 8 bases, and 12 bases separated the two germline ends. This chain's CDR3 is CASSYSPGMGYTF. The DNA of the CDR3 is TGTGCCAGCAGTTACAGCCCGGGGATGGGCTACACCTTC.

In nucleotides, the CDR3 is TGCAGTGCTAGCTCAGGACAGGGGTCTGGCTACACCTTC. Its translation is CSASSGQGSGYTF. The J gene is TRBJ1-2, the V gene TRBV20-1, with 9 nucleotides matching TRBD1. Germline V CDR1 and CDR2: DFQATT, SNEGSKA (reference sequence). The CDR3 runs 13 residues. Trimming cost V 3 bases and J 7 bases; bases outside gene matches: 6.

The chain couples TRBV20-1 to TRBJ1-6, with a possible D match to TRBD1 (5 bases). V lost 3 bases, J lost 9 bases, and 15 bases lay in between. CDR1 and CDR2 from the germline V gene are DFQATT and SNEGSKA (reference sequence). CDR3 size: 14 residues. The CDR3 DNA follows: TGCAGTGCTAGGGCCCTTGGGGGATTTTCACCCCTCCACTTT. It yields the protein CSARALGGFSPLHF.

This chain connects TRBV27 to TRBJ1-5, with D possibly matching TRBD1 (5 bases). The CDR3 covers 14 residues. V lost 2 bases to trimming and J lost 3 bases, with 8 bases between them. Germline values: CDR1 MNHEY, CDR2 SMNVEV (reference sequence). DNA of the CDR3: TGTGCCAGCAGTTTAGTGGGGCTCAATCAGCCCCAGCATTTT. Its protein is CASSLVGLNQPQHF.

The CDR3 here is CASSQVLKTGELFF. CDR3 nucleotides: TGCGCCAGCAGCCAAGTACTTAAGACCGGGGAGCTGTTTTTT. The chain joins TRBV4-3 to TRBJ2-2; D is unresolved. This CDR3 is 14 amino acids long. V lost 1 base, J lost 5 bases, and 8 bases lay in between. Germline lookup yields CDR1 LGHNA and CDR2 YSLEER.

This clonotype was detected many times. This sequence joins TRBV20-1 and TRBJ1-5; the match to TRBD1 covers 7 bases. CDR3 size: 15 residues. The V gene's germline CDR1 is DFQATT and CDR2 SNEGSKA (reference sequence). The V and J ends lost 5 bases and 6 bases, in that order; junction bases with no gene match: 13. The CDR3 is CSASSGGTESQPQHF. The CDR3, as DNA: TGCAGTGCTTCTTCAGGGGGGACCGAGAGTCAGCCCCAGCATTTT.